This record concerns one T cell receptor (beta chain) sequence. Its antigen is undetermined. The primer mix had 60 Vbeta and 13 Jbeta primers. Sequencing used immunoSEQ multiplex PCR; TCRdb keeps in-frame clones, though not all of them. The sample contains about 130,000 clones, more than 80% of which appear only once. CDR1 and CDR2 (germline): SGHRS, YFSETQ. The ends lost 5 bases at V and 7 bases at J; junction bases unmatched: 7. The CDR3 is 15 residues long. The sample belongs to a study of cytomegalovirus exposure and HLA in healthy donors. Findings of the study overall: A few chains linked to CMV were shown in vitro to be specific for CMV antigens. The number of N-insertions in an Asian-associated ancestry cluster was reportedly below the roughly 700-donor mean in a later analysis.

This TCR came from a middle-aged woman in good health and CMV-seropositive. This chain links TRBV5-1 with TRBJ2-1; 12 nucleotides align to TRBD2. Sequenced input: PBMCs. CDR3 amino acids: CASSRRTSGANEQFF. DNA of the CDR3: TGCGCCAGCAGTCGGAGGACTAGCGGGGCGAATGAGCAGTTCTTC.